What follows describes a single T cell receptor beta chain. Its antigen is unknown. The CDR3 sequence is 14 residues long. CDR1 is WSHSY, CDR2 SAAADI, per germline. Trimming cost V 3 bases and J 2 bases, with 9 bases left between them. A single record per CDR3 protein comes from TCRdb applying MiXCR to the 5' RACE reads. This repertoire shows roughly 480,000 distinct CDR3 sequences, approximately 24% found once; its top ten account for about 2.7%. The sample is drawn from a study of identical twins. General study results and limits: Insertions were reduced in abundant cord blood beta clonotypes but not in memory repertoires.

The sample was also reused in another study, on T cells expressing NK-cell markers.

The rearrangement joins TRBV10-2 to TRBJ2-3; perhaps TRBD2 as D (5 bases). Sequenced: CD4+ T cells sorted from blood. This clonotype was sampled from a young woman in good health. The chain's CDR3 is CASSDVGVTDTQYF. The CDR3 region has the DNA TGCGCCAGCAGTGATGTCGGGGTCACAGATACGCAGTATTTT.